A selection of T cell receptor beta chains follows, all from one sample in a study of blood T cell repertoires in COVID-19. TCRdb's copy holds only in-frame clones and misses some; the assay was immunoSEQ multiplex PCR. Among 120,000 to 150,000 clones listed, around nine tenths were seen once. The sequencing input was peripheral blood. The receptors stem from a human donor in a cohort sampled during active COVID-19. CDR3s include the opening cysteine and the closing phenylalanine or tryptophan. The D gene is left open where the match is weak. The size entry is marked missing in some rows and otherwise reads once, few, many or a size class.

-	TRBV5-1	TRBJ2-5	TRBD2	CASRREGGQETQYF	TGCGCCAGCAGAAGGGAGGGAGGGCAAGAGACCCAGTACTTC
few	TRBV13	TRBJ2-1	TRBD2	CASSLTTLSGGTHEQFF	TGTGCCAGCAGCTTAACAACCCTCAGCGGGGGGACCCACGAGCAGTTCTTC
-	TRBV2	TRBJ2-1	-	CASSVNRGSYNEQFF	TGTGCCAGCAGTGTAAACCGGGGTTCCTACAATGAGCAGTTCTTC
-	TRBV10-2	TRBJ1-5	TRBD1	CASKKGTGPRQPQHF	TGCGCCAGCAAAAAGGGGACAGGGCCTCGACAGCCCCAGCATTTT
-	TRBV5-1	TRBJ2-1	TRBD1	CASSLGRDRISSYNEQFF	TGCGCCAGCAGCTTGGGGCGGGACAGGATTAGCTCCTACAATGAGCAGTTCTTC
-	TRBV2	TRBJ2-7	-	CASNRFSGASGEQYF	TGTGCCAGCAACCGGTTTAGCGGCGCCTCTGGGGAGCAGTACTTC
-	TRBV3-1/TRBV3-2	TRBJ2-5	TRBD2	CASSPGLAGAQETQYF	TGTGCCAGCAGCCCAGGACTAGCGGGGGCCCAAGAGACCCAGTACTTC
-	TRBV11-2	TRBJ2-1	-	CASSPGSYNEQFF	TGTGCCAGCAGCCCAGGGTCCTACAATGAGCAGTTCTTC
-	TRBV6-5	TRBJ1-2	-	CASSSGTPKYYGYTF	TGTGCCAGCAGTTCCGGGACACCCAAATATTATGGCTACACCTTC
-	TRBV2	TRBJ1-6	TRBD1	CASRRGQVDYNSPLHF	TGTGCCAGCAGGCGGGGACAGGTAGACTATAATTCACCCCTCCACTTT
once	TRBV5-6	TRBJ1-4	-	CASATGSTNEKLFF	TGTGCCAGCGCCACAGGGTCCACTAATGAAAAACTGTTTTTT
-	TRBV10-1	TRBJ2-1	-	CASSETRYNEQFF	TGCGCCAGCAGTGAGACTAGGTACAATGAGCAGTTCTTC
few	TRBV6-1	TRBJ2-7	TRBD2	CASSEIGTIPYEQYF	TGTGCCAGCAGTGAAATTGGGACTATCCCCTACGAGCAGTACTTC
-	TRBV19	TRBJ2-4	TRBD2	CASSKSPGTSGLAKNIQYF	TGTGCCAGTAGTAAGAGCCCCGGGACTAGCGGGTTAGCCAAAAACATTCAGTACTTC
-	TRBV12-3/TRBV12-4	TRBJ1-2	TRBD1	CASSTGQRYGYTF	TGTGCCAGCAGCACGGGACAGCGCTATGGCTACACCTTC
-	TRBV28	TRBJ2-4	-	CASSPLPFQATIAKNIQYF	TGTGCCAGCAGTCCCCTCCCGTTTCAAGCCACCATAGCCAAAAACATTCAGTACTTC
-	TRBV29-1	TRBJ2-1	TRBD1	CSVEDPGQGARNEQFF	TGCAGCGTTGAAGATCCAGGACAGGGGGCGCGGAATGAGCAGTTCTTC
-	TRBV2	TRBJ2-1	-	CASSVEGNEQFF	TGTGCCAGCAGTGTTGAGGGAAATGAGCAGTTCTTC
-	TRBV28	TRBJ1-2	-	CASSLLGSRRGYTF	TGTGCCAGCAGTTTACTCGGTTCGCGCCGAGGCTACACCTTC
-	TRBV5-1	TRBJ2-7	-	CASSGDLALRAYEQYF	TGCGCCAGCAGCGGAGACCTAGCGCTGAGAGCCTACGAGCAGTACTTC
-	TRBV19	TRBJ2-5	-	CASSIGGAQETQYF	TGTGCCAGTAGTATAGGAGGAGCTCAAGAGACCCAGTACTTC
-	TRBV7-9	TRBJ2-3	-	CASSLGVGVKDTQYF	TGTGCCAGCAGCTTAGGCGTAGGGGTAAAGGATACGCAGTATTTT
-	TRBV5-1	TRBJ2-5	TRBD2	CASSLSLGTSQETQYF	TGCGCCAGCAGCCTTTCTTTGGGGACTAGCCAAGAGACCCAGTACTTC
-	TRBV12-3/TRBV12-4	TRBJ2-7	-	CASSFTGGGEQYF	TGTGCCAGCAGTTTTACAGGGGGGGGAGAGCAGTACTTC